The 4 T cell receptor beta chains below were found in one sample sequenced in a study of OX40 agonist ivuxolimab in advanced cancers. Libraries were prepared by immunoSEQ multiplex PCR; TCRdb keeps only in-frame clonotypes and omits some of them. The sample lists approximately 25,000 clones; 86% were seen once. The specimen was CD4+ or CD8+ T cells sorted from blood, collected in a trial of the OX40 agonist ivuxolimab. The source of these receptors is an adult with an advanced solid tumor such as melanoma, head and neck, liver or kidney cancer.

V usage is TRBV7-3 and J usage is TRBJ2-3, with D maybe TRBD2 (7 bases). With 2 bases removed from V and 3 bases from J, the gap between germline ends came to 12 bases. CDR3 size: 15 residues. The germline V gene has CDR1 SGHTA and CDR2 FQGTGA. CDR3 bases: TGTGCCAGCAGCTTAGGGGGGGCCAGAACAGATACGCAGTATTTT. Translating gives CASSLGGARTDTQYF. The full variable domain, its missing parts supplied by reference TRBV7-3 and TRBJ2-3, is GAGVSQTPSNKVTEKGKYVELRCDPISGHTALYWYRQSLGQGPEFLIYFQGTGAADDSGLPNDRFFAVRPEGSVSTLKIQRTERGDSAVYLCASSLGGARTDTQYFGPGTRLTVL.

The rearrangement joins TRBV13 to TRBJ2-7, with D hard to call. Germline V lookup: CDR1 PRHDT, CDR2 FYEKMQ (reference sequence). The CDR3 is made up of 13 amino acids. Trimming removed 1 base at V and 2 bases at J, with 6 bases between. In DNA form, the CDR3 reads TGTGCCAGCAGCTTAGTGTCGGCCTACGAGCAGTACTTC. Encoded protein: CASSLVSAYEQYF.

CDR3 sequence reads: CASTTDRDTEAFF. As DNA, the CDR3 is TGTGCCAGCACCACGGACAGGGACACTGAAGCTTTCTTT. This rearrangement joins TRBV7-6 to TRBJ1-1; 8 bases align to TRBD1. Trimming removed 7 bases from V and 3 bases from J; junction bases left unmatched: 4. This CDR3 has 13 residues. Per the germline V gene, CDR1 is SGHVS and CDR2 is FNYEAQ.

The V and J genes are TRBV9 and TRBJ2-1, with 12 bases lining up with TRBD2. After removal of 0 bases from V and 8 bases from J, the junction contained 6 bases not matched to a gene. CDR3 length: 16 residues. Per the germline V gene, CDR1 is SGDLS and CDR2 is YYNGEE. The CDR3 loop is CASSVGGGLAGYEQFF. The CDR3 DNA reads as TGTGCCAGCAGCGTAGGAGGGGGACTAGCGGGTTATGAGCAGTTCTTC.